This T cell receptor (delta chain) was captured by sequencing in a study of gamma-delta chains in newborns, infants, children. Study details: Microbial exposure reportedly drives polyclonal innate γδ T cell expansion after birth.

TCRdb re-identified clones in the reads via CATT. The sample has thousands of delta-chain clones, roughly 0.41% seen once. This clone was seen a handful of times. A far bigger clonotype differs at one base, so this is likely a read error. Other DNA sequences from this sample encode an identical CDR3 as well. CDR1 is GEAIGNYY, CDR2 EKD, per germline. CDR3 size: 13 residues. The gene calls are TRDV2 and TRDJ1, with 7 nucleotides matching TRDD3. The sequenced material came from blood. This receptor was obtained from a child who was a newborn, infant or young child, either healthy, febrile or measles-vaccinated (not recorded which). The CDR3 DNA reads TGTGCCTGCGACAAAATACTGGGGGATAAACTCATCTTT. This codes for CACDKILGDKLIF.